Each of the 15 T cell receptor beta chains below was sequenced from the same sample in a study of cytomegalovirus exposure and HLA in healthy donors. Primers included in the PCR were 60 Vbeta and 13 Jbeta primers. This table comes from immunoSEQ multiplex PCR, and its TCRdb copy is limited to in-frame clones, with some not included. The sample yields some 140,000 clones, over 65% seen once. Input material: PBMCs. These receptors were collected from a man aged 18 to 30 in good health and CMV-seropositive.

This clone was counted a single time. The gene calls are TRBV6-4 and TRBJ2-1; tentatively, D is TRBD2 (6 bases). The CDR3 contains 14 residues. Germline loops: CDR1 MRHNA, CDR2 SNTAGT. Trimming pared 6 bases from V and 1 base from J, leaving 10 bases between. The CDR3 DNA follows: TGTGCCAGCAGCCGGGACTTATCCTACAATGAGCAGTTCTTC. Protein: CASSRDLSYNEQFF.

This sequence joins TRBV2 and TRBJ1-3, with D perhaps matching TRBD1 (5 bases). The length of the CDR3 is 15 residues. Germline V CDR1 and CDR2: SNHLY, FYNNEI. Between the trimmed V and J ends, which lost 5 bases and 0 bases, there was a span of 11 bases. This CDR3 reads CASSLQGYSGNTIYF. As DNA, the CDR3 is TGTGCCAGCAGTCTCCAGGGATACTCTGGAAACACCATATATTTT.

This clone was seen once. The V call is TRBV5-1, the J call TRBJ1-3; D is unresolved. Germline V gives CDR1 SGHRS, CDR2 YFSETQ. This CDR3 has 14 amino acids. V lost 2 bases and J lost 0, with 6 bases in between. CDR3 protein: CASSLDTSGNTIYF. Here the CDR3 DNA reads TGCGCCAGCAGCTTAGACACCTCTGGAAACACCATATATTTT.

A single count supports this clone. The V gene is TRBV6-5, the J gene TRBJ2-7; tentatively, D is TRBD2 (6 bases). The V gene lost 5 bases and the J gene lost 3 bases, with 14 bases spanning the gap. The CDR3 is 14 residues long. Germline CDR1 is MNHEY and CDR2 is SVGAGI. This CDR3 is CASSPGGEDYEQYF. As DNA, the CDR3 is TGTGCCAGCAGTCCGGGCGGGGAAGACTACGAGCAGTACTTC.

The chain combines TRBV9 with TRBJ2-5; 7 bases match TRBD2. This CDR3 is 13 amino acids long. Trimming cost V 0 bases and J 6 bases; bases outside gene matches: 2. In germline, CDR1 is SGDLS, CDR2 YYNGEE. CDR3: CASSVGGGQTQYF. Here the CDR3 DNA reads TGTGCCAGCAGCGTAGGGGGGGGACAGACCCAGTACTTC.

CDR3 residues: CASSFHSGVLTDTQYF. In DNA, the CDR3 is TGTGCCAGCAGCTTCCATAGCGGGGTACTCACAGATACGCAGTATTTT. This chain uses TRBV11-2 with TRBJ2-3; TRBD2 matches 8 bases. The germline V gene encodes CDR1 SGHAT and CDR2 FQNNGV. V lost 3 bases to trimming and J lost 2 bases; unmatched junction nucleotides: 7. The CDR3 contains 16 residues.

V is TRBV9 and J is TRBJ2-1; possibly TRBD2 for D (5 bases). CDR1 and CDR2 (germline): SGDLS, YYNGEE. V was trimmed by 1 base and J by 0 bases, leaving 11 bases between them. The CDR3 covers 16 residues. The CDR3 region is CASSVFAGSSYNEQFF. CDR3 nucleotide sequence: TGTGCCAGCAGCGTATTCGCTGGGAGCTCCTACAATGAGCAGTTCTTC.

This sequence joins TRBV27 and TRBJ2-4; 9 nucleotides match TRBD1. Losses at the gene ends were 5 bases for V and 6 bases for J; bases not matched to a gene: 5. Germline values: CDR1 MNHEY, CDR2 SMNVEV (reference sequence). The CDR3 is 14 residues long. CDR3 coding DNA: TGTGCCAGCAGTAGGGGACAGGGCACAAACATTCAGTACTTC. It yields the protein CASSRGQGTNIQYF.

J is TRBJ1-5 and V is TRBV6-1; D gene ambiguous. CDR1 is MNHNS and CDR2 is SASEGT in the germline V gene. Trimming took off 6 bases at V and 5 bases at J, with 5 bases between the two ends. The CDR3 runs to 11 residues. In DNA, the CDR3 is TGTGCCAGCAGGCGGGATCAGCCCCAGCATTTT. It specifies CASRRDQPQHF.

CDR3 coding DNA: TGTGCCAGTAGTATAGGCTCCGCACGGAGTAACTATGGCTACACCTTC. Translating it yields CASSIGSARSNYGYTF. The rearrangement links TRBV19 to TRBJ1-2; no clear D. The CDR3 consists of 16 residues. Trimming cost V 1 base and J 1 base, with 13 bases left between them. Germline V gives CDR1 LNHDA, CDR2 SQIVND (reference sequence).

This rearrangement joins TRBV28 to TRBJ1-5; D is possibly TRBD1 (5 bases). In germline, CDR1 is MDHEN, CDR2 SYDVKM. The V end lost 10 bases, the J end lost 0 bases, and 13 bases lay between the germline ends. The CDR3 extends over 14 amino acids. As DNA, the CDR3 is TGTGCCACATCGCAGGGTTATAGCAATCAGCCCCAGCATTTT. This codes for CATSQGYSNQPQHF.

V and J are TRBV6-5 and TRBJ2-7; weak D call: TRBD2 (7 bases). Per germline, CDR1 MNHEY and CDR2 SVGAGI. This CDR3 spans 15 amino acids. V lost 6 bases and J lost 2, with 17 bases in between. The CDR3 region is CASRIWEGGTYEQYF. The CDR3 DNA reads as TGTGCCAGCAGAATCTGGGAGGGGGGAACCTACGAGCAGTACTTC.

V usage is TRBV15 and J usage is TRBJ2-7, with 8 bases fitting TRBD1. CDR1 and CDR2 from the germline V gene are LNHNV and YYDKDF (reference sequence). Trimming removed 8 bases from V and 4 bases from J; junction bases left unmatched: 7. CDR3 length: 13 residues. CDR3 nucleotide sequence: TGTGCCACCTCGGACAGGGTGGGGTACGAGCAGTACTTC. Translation gives CATSDRVGYEQYF. Together with reference TRBV15 and TRBJ2-7, the CDR3 gives the full variable domain: DAMVIQNPRYQVTQFGKPVTLSCSQTLNHNVMYWYQQKSSQAPKLLFHYYDKDFNNEADTPDNFQSRRPNTSFCFLDIRSPGLGDTAMYLCATSDRVGYEQYFGPGTRLTVT.

The chain is built from TRBV6-5 and TRBJ1-2; 8 bases match TRBD1. The CDR3 has 14 amino acids. Germline lookup yields CDR1 MNHEY and CDR2 SVGAGI. V shed 6 bases, J shed 4 bases, and the junction held 7 bases outside the gene matches. The CDR3 loop is CASSPGTGAYGYTF. CDR3 DNA sequence: TGTGCCAGCAGCCCCGGGACAGGTGCCTATGGCTACACCTTC.

This chain uses TRBV16 with TRBJ1-5; D not certain. CDR1 KGHSY and CDR2 FQNENV come from the germline V gene. The CDR3 length is 14 residues. Trimming shortened V by 4 bases and J by 11 bases, and 18 bases separated the two germline ends. The CDR3 DNA follows: TGTGCCAGCAGCCCCGGGATGGATGGGGAGTCCCAGCATTTT. Protein: CASSPGMDGESQHF.